Below, 25 T cell receptor beta chains from the same sample are listed, as sequenced in a study of shared clonotypes between healthy human individuals (dated by TCRdb to the early 2020s). The library relied on the immunoSEQ multiplex PCR assay. Entries here come from immuneACCESS through TCRdb and include only in-frame sequences with V and J called. Some clones fail to appear in such tables; in the studies checked, an unresolved V gene covers under half of the shortfall, and the cause of the remainder is unknown. The sample yields millions of clones; 85% to 95% were counted once. Under 0.45% of the sample comes from the top ten. Sequences were obtained from naive CD4+ T cells from PBMCs. This sample's cell subset or site label indicates: CD45RA+ positively selected. These TCRs come from a man aged 18 to 30 in good health. Some clones in this sample may be carry-over from other donors' samples.

This clone was seen a single time. The rearrangement links TRBV28 to TRBJ1-2, with 7 bases matching TRBD1. The length of the CDR3 is 14 residues. The germline CDR1 and CDR2 sequences are MDHEN and SYDVKM. With V trimmed by 2 bases and J by 7 bases, 7 bases remained unmatched. The CDR3 DNA is TGTGCCAGCAGTTTACAGGGGGTCGGGTTTGGCTACACCTTC. Its protein is CASSLQGVGFGYTF.

This clone occurred once. The chain recombines TRBV28 with TRBJ2-7; D call uncertain. V lost 5 bases and J 3 bases, leaving 14 bases between the germline ends. Germline CDR1 and CDR2: MDHEN and SYDVKM. CDR3 length: 14 residues. The CDR3 DNA follows: TGTGCCAGCAGTCCAACCGGCCTTTACTACGAGCAGTACTTC. Its translation is CASSPTGLYYEQYF.

This chain uses TRBV6-5 with TRBJ2-1; D perhaps matches TRBD2 (5 bases). This CDR3 comprises 14 residues. The germline V gene encodes CDR1 MNHEY and CDR2 SVGAGI. V shed 6 bases and J shed 4 bases, with 13 bases lying between them. The CDR3 DNA reads TGTGCCAGCAGAACGACAAGCGGATACAATGAGCAGTTCTTC. Translation gives CASRTTSGYNEQFF.

Turning to this clone: Different DNA sequences within this sample yield the same CDR3. Here the CDR3 reads CASSPRNSNQPQHF. The CDR3 DNA sequence: TGTGCCAGCAGTCCGAGAAATAGCAATCAGCCCCAGCATTTT. The J gene is TRBJ1-5, the V gene TRBV27; unclear D gene. Germline loops: CDR1 MNHEY, CDR2 SMNVEV (reference sequence). The CDR3 runs to 14 residues. V was shortened by 5 bases and J by 0 bases, with 8 bases between the two germline ends.

The V call is TRBV28, the J call TRBJ2-3; D may be TRBD2 (6 bases). V lost 6 bases and J 2 bases, leaving 15 bases between the germline ends. Germline loops: CDR1 MDHEN, CDR2 SYDVKM. The CDR3 covers 15 residues. The CDR3 sequence is CASSPSSGFTDTQYF. Written as DNA, the CDR3 is TGTGCCAGCAGCCCATCCAGCGGGTTCACAGATACGCAGTATTTT.

A note on this clone: Other nucleotide sequences in the sample specify the same CDR3. This chain joins TRBV28 and TRBJ1-1; D perhaps matches TRBD1 (6 bases). CDR3 length: 11 residues. Trimming took off 6 bases at V and 4 bases at J, with 6 bases between the two ends. CDR1 and CDR2 (germline): MDHEN, SYDVKM. CDR3 coding DNA: TGTGCCAGCAGCAGGGGCACTGAAGCTTTCTTT. It codes for CASSRGTEAFF.

As DNA, the CDR3 is TGTGCCAGTAGAGGGGGGACAGCCAAAAACATTCAGTACTTC. Protein: CASRGGTAKNIQYF. This chain links TRBV19 with TRBJ2-4; D is possibly TRBD1 or TRBD2 (6 bases each). This CDR3 comprises 14 residues. The germline V and J ends were trimmed by 6 bases and 0 bases, with 9 bases remaining between them. Germline V CDR1 and CDR2: LNHDA, SQIVND (reference sequence).

The V gene is TRBV30, the J gene TRBJ1-4; D may be TRBD1 (5 bases). This CDR3 is 13 amino acids long. Germline CDR1 is GTSNPN and CDR2 is SVGIG (reference sequence). The germline V and J ends were trimmed by 6 bases and 4 bases, with 12 bases remaining between them. The CDR3 DNA follows: TGTGCCTGCAGTTTCAGGGTTAATGAAAAACTGTTTTTT. This translates into CACSFRVNEKLFF.

The chain employs TRBV5-1 and TRBJ2-1; 7 nucleotides agree with TRBD1. The germline V gene encodes CDR1 SGHRS and CDR2 YFSETQ. V shed 4 bases, J shed 7 bases, and the junction held 17 bases outside the gene matches. The CDR3 loop spans 17 amino acids. CDR3 in DNA: TGCGCCAGCAGCCCCCCGAACAGGGGAGCGGAGTGGAATGAGCAGTTCTTC. It codes for CASSPPNRGAEWNEQFF.

The chain couples TRBV9 to TRBJ2-2, with TRBD1 identical over 12 bases. Trimming took 3 bases from V and 6 from J; bases not matched to a gene: 18. The CDR3 runs to 20 residues. Germline V gene sequence: CDR1 SGDLS, CDR2 YYNGEE. The CDR3 region is CASSAPGTGGARSEPGELFF. CDR3 DNA: TGTGCCAGCAGCGCCCCCGGGACAGGGGGCGCCAGGTCCGAACCCGGGGAGCTGTTTTTT.

The rearrangement uses TRBV4-3 and TRBJ2-7; the D is unclear. The CDR3 runs 13 residues. The V gene lost 2 bases and the J gene lost 7 bases, with 12 bases spanning the gap. Germline assignment: CDR1 LGHNA and CDR2 YSLEER. The CDR3 spells CASSQHAIGEQYF. The CDR3 DNA sequence: TGCGCCAGCAGCCAACACGCTATTGGTGAGCAGTACTTC.

The chain uses TRBV5-1 and TRBJ1-1; D remains ambiguous. Germline values: CDR1 SGHRS, CDR2 YFSETQ. CDR3 length: 13 amino acids. V lost 3 bases to trimming and J lost 4 bases, with 10 bases between them. The CDR3 spells CASSWGGGTEAFF. CDR3 nucleotide sequence: TGCGCCAGCAGCTGGGGAGGAGGCACTGAAGCTTTCTTT.

As to this clone: Other DNA sequences from this sample encode an identical CDR3 as well. V and J are TRBV11-2 and TRBJ2-7, with a tentative D call TRBD1 (5 bases). Trimming left V 3 bases short and J 0 bases short, with 9 bases between. The germline V gene has CDR1 SGHAT and CDR2 FQNNGV. The CDR3 totals 14 residues. CDR3 sequence (DNA): TGTGCCAGCAGCTTCGAAGGGGCCTCCTACGAGCAGTACTTC. It is translated as CASSFEGASYEQYF. Full variable domain (remainder filled in from reference TRBV11-2 and TRBJ2-7): EAGVAQSPRYKIIEKRQSVAFWCNPISGHATLYWYQQILGQGPKLLIQFQNNGVVDDSQLPKDRFSAERLKGVDSTLKIQPAKLEDSAVYLCASSFEGASYEQYFGPGTRLTVT.

The V and J genes are TRBV19 and TRBJ2-7; 9 nucleotides line up with TRBD1. The germline CDR1 and CDR2 sequences are LNHDA and SQIVND (reference sequence). The CDR3 is made up of 15 amino acids. V was pared by 6 bases and J by 0 bases, with 6 bases of the junction left unmatched. CDR3 bases: TGTGCCAGTAGCAAAATGGGACAGGGCTCCTACGAGCAGTACTTC. Translation: CASSKMGQGSYEQYF.

The chain carries TRBV6-5 and TRBJ1-5; D gene ambiguous. Trimming removed 2 bases from V and 6 bases from J, with 11 bases in between. Germline V gene data show CDR1 as MNHEY and CDR2 as SVGAGI. The CDR3 covers 14 residues. The CDR3 protein is CASSYQERGQPQHF. Here the CDR3 DNA reads TGTGCCAGCAGTTACCAGGAAAGAGGTCAGCCCCAGCATTTT.

The chain has TRBV5-4 and TRBJ1-2; no reliable D call. Germline CDR1 is SGHNT and CDR2 is YYREEE (reference sequence). V was cut by 4 bases and J by 0 bases, with 16 bases left in between. The CDR3 contains 16 residues. CDR3 loop: CASSHIITRTNYGYTF. CDR3 nucleotide sequence: TGTGCCAGCAGCCATATAATTACTCGGACTAACTATGGCTACACCTTC.

CDR3 in amino acids: CASSPPWSAGHAGELFF. CDR3 coding DNA: TGTGCCAGCTCACCACCGTGGTCCGCAGGACATGCCGGGGAGCTGTTTTTT. The rearrangement uses TRBV18 and TRBJ2-2, with TRBD1 as a possible D gene (5 bases). Germline CDR1 and CDR2: KGHSH and LQKENI. V shed 0 bases and J shed 6 bases, with 17 bases lying between them. The CDR3 covers 17 residues.

The chain carries TRBV9 and TRBJ1-2; 11 bases map to TRBD1. The CDR3 length is 15 residues. Germline CDR1 is SGDLS and CDR2 is YYNGEE. With V trimmed by 3 bases and J by 6 bases, 7 bases remained unmatched. CDR3 amino acids: CASSASGTGGNGYTF. The DNA for the CDR3 is TGTGCCAGCAGCGCATCCGGGACAGGGGGGAATGGCTACACCTTC.

The chain uses TRBV28 and TRBJ2-7; D could derive from TRBD1 or TRBD2 (6 bases each). The ends were cut back, 5 bases at V and 9 bases at J, with 17 bases in the middle. Germline assignment: CDR1 MDHEN and CDR2 SYDVKM. This CDR3 spans 13 amino acids. The CDR3 sequence is CASSHYTGAGQYF. CDR3 DNA: TGTGCCAGCAGTCATTATACGGGGGCAGGGCAGTACTTC.

The chain couples TRBV9 to TRBJ1-3; no clear D gene. Trimming removed 4 bases at V and 0 bases at J, with 17 bases between. The CDR3 is 17 amino acids. Germline V gene lookup returns CDR1 SGDLS and CDR2 YYNGEE. CDR3 nucleotide sequence: TGTGCCAGCAGCCCTACTGTAACCAGTCTCTCTGGAAACACCATATATTTT. This codes for CASSPTVTSLSGNTIYF.

The rearrangement joins TRBV11-2 to TRBJ1-2; D not resolved. This CDR3 region has 18 residues. V lost 2 bases, J lost 0 bases, and 19 bases lay in between. Germline CDR1 is SGHAT and CDR2 is FQNNGV. CDR3 residues: CASSLPTPLRNANYGYTF. CDR3 sequence (DNA): TGTGCCAGCAGCTTACCTACTCCGTTAAGGAACGCTAACTATGGCTACACCTTC.

This clone was counted once. The V and J genes are TRBV5-1 and TRBJ2-7, with 7 bases identical to TRBD1. Germline trimming cut 4 bases from V and 4 bases from J; bases unmatched to any gene: 14. Germline CDR1 is SGHRS and CDR2 is YFSETQ. The CDR3 consists of 16 residues. CDR3 protein: CASSVGTGAVEYEQYF. CDR3 in DNA: TGCGCCAGCAGCGTGGGAACAGGGGCAGTGGAGTACGAGCAGTACTTC.

Comments on this clone: Other DNA sequences from this sample encode an identical CDR3 as well. The rearrangement uses TRBV20-1 and TRBJ1-1; D is unresolved. Germline V lookup: CDR1 DFQATT, CDR2 SNEGSKA (reference sequence). CDR3 length: 11 residues. Between the trimmed V and J ends, which lost 7 bases and 1 base, there was a span of 7 bases. As DNA, the CDR3 is TGCAGTGGCTTGGGGAACACTGAAGCTTTCTTT. As protein: CSGLGNTEAFF.

This clone was recorded only once. The chain uses TRBV5-4 and TRBJ1-2; no firm D call. The CDR3 extends over 13 amino acids. Germline-derived CDR1 and CDR2 are SGHNT and YYREEE (reference sequence). The V end was cut by 0 bases, the J end by 7 bases, with 10 bases between. The CDR3 DNA sequence: TGTGCCAGCAGCTTGGTGAGGAGAGCTGGCTACACCTTC. Its translation is CASSLVRRAGYTF.

The CDR3 nucleotides read TGTGCCAGCTCATCGACTAGCGGGGACAATGAGCAGTTCTTC. It yields the protein CASSSTSGDNEQFF. The chain couples TRBV18 to TRBJ2-1; 11 bases match TRBD2. The germline gives CDR1 KGHSH, CDR2 LQKENI. The CDR3 loop spans 14 amino acids. V lost 5 bases, J lost 5 bases, and 2 bases stayed unmatched.